This T cell receptor (beta chain) was sequenced during a study of human T cells and chemical hapten exposure. Study-level findings and limits: Counts of TCRs above 1 in 1000 frequency stayed unchanged with DPC sensitization.

The study's library attached unique molecular identifiers to single cDNA molecules. Each CDR3 protein gets one entry after TCRdb re-called the RACE reads with MiXCR. The data show tens of thousands of distinct CDR3 sequences, around 7% seen once. Time point indicated: pre-sensitization, week 0. Treatment defined: therapeutic diphenylcyclopropenone sensitization with weekly scalp DPC. Participating donors were patients with alopecia, aged 18 to 70 years, considered appropriate candidates for DPC. Comment on this clonotype: Its specificity is not known.

Sequences were derived from whole blood, sampled in connection with sensitization to the hapten diphenylcyclopropenone (DPC). The receptor comes from a woman aged 30 to 39 with alopecia areata. Some clones in this sample may be carry-over from other donors' samples.

The CDR3 coding sequence is TGTGCCAGCAGTTTAGTTAACCGCGGGGGCTACACCTTC. This translates into CASSLVNRGGYTF. The chain links TRBV12-3 or TRBV12-4 to TRBJ1-2; no clear D. Trimming took 1 base from V and 8 from J, leaving 11 bases between them. The CDR3 has 13 residues.